This T cell receptor beta chain was found in a study of T cells after yellow fever vaccination. Study-wide results and limits: Across the CD4 and CD8 compartments, a small share of clonotypes was present in both.

There are many counts of this clonotype. TCRdb independently ran MiXCR on the 5' RACE reads; one entry per CDR3 protein. The sample lists more than 45,000 distinct CDR3 sequences, about 5.6% occurring once. V lost 5 bases to trimming and J lost 7 bases, with 12 bases between them. This CDR3 has 13 amino acids. This receptor was taken from a man between 18 and 35 years old who received the YFV17D yellow fever vaccine. The material was PBMCs, either bulk or a sorted T-cell subset (CD4+, CD8+, memory, or dextramer-sorted; not recorded which), obtained on the day of the yellow fever booster vaccination. The chain links TRBV12-3 or TRBV12-4 to TRBJ2-1, with unresolved D. CDR3 coding DNA: TGTGCCAGCAGTCCTATGGGTTGGAATGAGCAGTTCTTC. This translates into CASSPMGWNEQFF.